Sequencing of this TCR beta chain was carried out in a study of CD8 T cells in Susac syndrome. The RNA, 0.5 to 1 ug, was put through reverse transcription using random hexamers. Coverage of TCR beta CDR3 amplification by immunoSEQ multiplex PCR extended to 54 Vbeta and 13 Jbeta. TCRdb reprocessed the immunoSEQ multiplex PCR reads with MiXCR, giving one entry per CDR3 protein. The top ten hold about 0.093% of the sample, which has around 200,000 distinct CDR3 sequences, nearly 97% seen once. The CDR3 is 12 amino acids. V was shortened by 6 bases and J by 15 bases, with 18 bases between the two germline ends. Germline CDR1 is SNHLY and CDR2 is FYNNEI.

The sequence was obtained from a human donor with multiple sclerosis. The rearrangement joins TRBV2 to TRBJ2-1; D tentatively reads TRBD1 or TRBD2 (5 bases each). Sequencing input: CD4+ T cells from PBMCs. The CDR3 region is CASRWDRDAPFF. The CDR3 nucleotides are TGTGCCAGCAGATGGGACCGCGATGCGCCGTTCTTC.